Below, 27 T cell receptor beta chains from the same sample are listed, as sequenced in a study of Tregs in tolerant kidney transplant recipients. The data were produced by immunoSEQ multiplex PCR, yet TCRdb's version contains in-frame clones alone and is incomplete. The sample records some 240,000 clones, around 82% being singletons. Material for sequencing was CD4+ T cells from blood. Receptors were obtained from a human donor in good health.

The chain uses TRBV7-9 and TRBJ2-1; TRBD1 matches at 9 bases. Germline lookup yields CDR1 SEHNR and CDR2 FQNEAQ (reference sequence). This CDR3 has 16 residues. Germline trimming cut 3 bases from V and 7 bases from J; bases unmatched to any gene: 10. CDR3 nucleotides: TGTGCCAGCAGCTTTGCCGGGACAGGGATCCCTAATGAGCAGTTCTTC. The encoded protein is CASSFAGTGIPNEQFF.

In this sample, this clone turned up many times. The rearrangement links TRBV6-1 to TRBJ1-4, with 7 bases fitting TRBD1. The CDR3 consists of 15 residues. CDR1 and CDR2 from the germline V gene are MNHNS and SASEGT. With 7 bases clipped from V and 4 bases from J, the junction kept 9 bases outside the gene matches. CDR3 in amino acids: CASIQGVLSNEKLFF. As DNA, the CDR3 is TGTGCCAGCATTCAGGGGGTGCTTAGTAATGAAAAACTGTTTTTT.

Comment on this clone: The junction and the germline gene differ at one end; a read error may be behind it. The V gene is TRBV6-5, the J gene TRBJ1-2; 8 bases align to TRBD1. This CDR3 has 14 amino acids. Germline V lookup: CDR1 MNHEY, CDR2 SVGAGI. In nucleotides, the CDR3 is TGTGCCAGCAGTCGGGACAGGCGTAGCCTTCTACCACGCTTC. Amino acid sequence: CASSRDRRSLLPRF.

This chain links TRBV2 with TRBJ2-5; D uncertain. Germline CDR1 reads SNHLY; CDR2 reads FYNNEI. The V end lost 6 bases, the J end lost 0 bases, and 8 bases lay between the germline ends. CDR3 length equals 13 residues. The CDR3 nucleotides read TGTGCCAGCAGACCTGCTTACCAAGAGACCCAGTACTTC. Protein product: CASRPAYQETQYF.

The rearrangement joins TRBV6-4 to TRBJ2-2, with 7 bases lining up with TRBD1. CDR1 MRHNA and CDR2 SNTAGT come from the germline V gene. Germline trimming cut 6 bases from V and 6 bases from J; bases unmatched to any gene: 1. The CDR3 has 12 amino acids. CDR3 protein: CASRQGAGELFF. DNA for the CDR3: TGTGCCAGCAGGCAGGGGGCCGGGGAGCTGTTTTTT.

The genes are TRBV19 and TRBJ2-7; 11 bases match TRBD1. V gave up 3 bases and J gave up 2 bases; unmatched junction bases: 3. The CDR3 contains 15 residues. Germline V CDR1 and CDR2: LNHDA, SQIVND (reference sequence). In DNA, the CDR3 is TGTGCCAGTAGTATGGGGACAGGGGGGACCTACGAGCAGTACTTC. Protein product: CASSMGTGGTYEQYF.

V is TRBV11-2 and J is TRBJ1-5; TRBD1 is a possible D gene (6 bases). Germline V gene data show CDR1 as SGHAT and CDR2 as FQNNGV. This CDR3 contains 16 residues. V was trimmed by 1 base and J by 1 base, leaving 11 bases between them. The DNA for the CDR3 is TGTGCCAGCAGCTTAGTGGGGGGCTGGAGCAATCAGCCCCAGCATTTT. It codes for CASSLVGGWSNQPQHF.

This chain joins TRBV5-6 and TRBJ2-1; D remains unclear. The CDR3 is 16 residues long. The V gene lost 2 bases and the J gene lost 0 bases, with 12 bases spanning the gap. CDR1 SGHDT and CDR2 YYEEEE come from the germline V gene. CDR3 loop: CASSFLSPSSYNEQFF. CDR3 in DNA: TGTGCCAGCAGCTTCCTGTCACCGAGCTCCTACAATGAGCAGTTCTTC.

This clone has just one count. The chain combines TRBV18 with TRBJ2-1; 16 nucleotides align to TRBD2. This CDR3 comprises 18 residues. Germline V gene data show CDR1 as KGHSH and CDR2 as LQKENI. With 2 bases clipped from V and 9 bases from J, the junction kept 10 bases outside the gene matches. The CDR3: CASSPSGLAGGLNSEQFF. Written as DNA, the CDR3 is TGTGCCAGCTCACCATCGGGACTAGCGGGAGGGTTAAACAGTGAGCAGTTCTTC.

The chain couples TRBV5-1 to TRBJ2-7, with TRBD2 identical over 10 bases. This CDR3 is 16 amino acids long. Germline V gives CDR1 SGHRS, CDR2 YFSETQ. V dropped 4 bases and J dropped 2; count of bases not matched to a gene: 9. The CDR3 region has the DNA TGCGCCAGCAGCCCGCAGGAGCGGGGGGGTGCCTACGAGCAGTACTTC. It yields the protein CASSPQERGGAYEQYF. Looking up the rest from reference TRBV5-1 and TRBJ2-7 gives the full variable domain: KAGVTQTPRYLIKTRGQQVTLSCSPISGHRSVSWYQQTPGQGLQFLFEYFSETQRNKGNFPGRFSGRQFSNSRSEMNVSTLELGDSALYLCASSPQERGGAYEQYFGPGTRLTVT.

This clone was recorded only once. V gene TRBV14 combines with J gene TRBJ2-7; 12 bases are a match to TRBD2. The J segment lost 4 bases and the V segment lost 0 bases, leaving 19 bases of the junction unmatched. The length of the CDR3 is 21 residues. Germline CDR1 is SGHDN and CDR2 is FVKESK. CDR3 in amino acids: CASSQDVVQGRGLAGFYEQYF. CDR3 DNA sequence: TGTGCCAGCAGCCAAGATGTCGTGCAGGGGCGCGGACTAGCGGGATTTTACGAGCAGTACTTC.

The rearrangement links TRBV30 to TRBJ1-1; possible D gene TRBD1, 5 bases. Germline CDR1 GTSNPN, CDR2 SVGIG (reference sequence). V was pared by 4 bases and J by 0 bases, with 9 bases between. The CDR3 loop spans 13 amino acids. The CDR3 nucleotides read TGTGCCTGGACCGTACAGGTGAACACTGAAGCTTTCTTT. Its protein is CAWTVQVNTEAFF.

The chain links TRBV5-1 to TRBJ1-2, with 7 nucleotides matching TRBD1. The CDR3 length is 14 residues. Germline V gene lookup returns CDR1 SGHRS and CDR2 YFSETQ. V shed 0 bases, J shed 4 bases, and the junction held 3 bases outside the gene matches. The CDR3 region is CASSLAGQIYGYTF. The CDR3 bases are TGCGCCAGCAGCTTGGCGGGACAGATCTATGGCTACACCTTC. The whole variable domain, remainder taken from reference TRBV5-1 and TRBJ1-2, is KAGVTQTPRYLIKTRGQQVTLSCSPISGHRSVSWYQQTPGQGLQFLFEYFSETQRNKGNFPGRFSGRQFSNSRSEMNVSTLELGDSALYLCASSLAGQIYGYTFGSGTRLTVV.

The V call is TRBV5-1, the J call TRBJ1-2, with D uncertain. The ends were cut back, 0 bases at V and 8 bases at J, with 11 bases in the middle. The CDR3 totals 13 residues. Germline values: CDR1 SGHRS, CDR2 YFSETQ. Here the CDR3 reads CASSLGGNDGYTF. CDR3 sequence (DNA): TGCGCCAGCAGCTTGGGAGGGAATGACGGCTACACCTTC.

This clone has a handful of counts. The genes are TRBV14 and TRBJ2-7; no definite D call. Germline loops: CDR1 SGHDN, CDR2 FVKESK. Between the trimmed V and J ends, which lost 0 bases and 7 bases, there was a span of 13 bases. CDR3 size: 14 residues. The CDR3 loop is CASSQDLAYWEQYF. CDR3 sequence (DNA): TGTGCCAGCAGCCAAGATCTGGCATATTGGGAGCAGTACTTC.

V usage is TRBV15 and J usage is TRBJ1-3; 7 bases fit TRBD1. Germline V gene lookup returns CDR1 LNHNV and CDR2 YYDKDF (reference sequence). The CDR3 is 18 amino acids. The V segment lost 0 bases and the J segment 0 bases; nucleotides outside the gene matches: 8. The chain's CDR3 is CATSRETATGSSGNTIYF. DNA for the CDR3: TGTGCCACCAGCAGAGAAACCGCGACAGGGAGCTCTGGAAACACCATATATTTT. Combining the CDR3 with reference TRBV15 and TRBJ1-3 gives the whole variable domain DAMVIQNPRYQVTQFGKPVTLSCSQTLNHNVMYWYQQKSSQAPKLLFHYYDKDFNNEADTPDNFQSRRPNTSFCFLDIRSPGLGDTAMYLCATSRETATGSSGNTIYFGEGSWLTVV.

As for this clone: An end of the junction differs from the germline gene, which may be a read error. This same CDR3 is encoded by further DNA sequences in the sample. J is TRBJ2-7 and V is TRBV5-1; 9 bases line up with TRBD1. Germline V gives CDR1 SGHRS, CDR2 YFSETQ. This CDR3 contains 15 residues. The CDR3 region has the DNA TGTGCCAGCAGCTTGGTGGGGACAGGGTCCTACGAGCAGTACTTC. This translates into CASSLVGTGSYEQYF. The complete variable domain, with remaining parts taken from reference TRBV5-1 and TRBJ2-7, reads KAGVTQTPRYLIKTRGQQVTLSCSPISGHRSVSWYQQTPGQGLQFLFEYFSETQRNKGNFPGRFSGRQFSNSRSEMNVSTLELGDSALYLCASSLVGTGSYEQYFGPGTRLTVT.

The chain is built from TRBV6-1 and TRBJ1-1; unclear D gene. Germline V gives CDR1 MNHNS, CDR2 SASEGT. CDR3 length: 13 amino acids. V shed 2 bases and J shed 4 bases, with 8 bases lying between them. CDR3 sequence reads: CASSETSTTEAFF. The CDR3 DNA reads TGTGCCAGCAGTGAAACCTCGACCACTGAAGCTTTCTTT.

This chain joins TRBV7-2 and TRBJ2-5, with 7 bases that match TRBD2. Germline CDR1 is SGHTA and CDR2 is FQGNSA. J gave up 1 base and V 1 base, and 6 bases lay outside the gene matches. The CDR3 runs to 16 residues. In DNA, the CDR3 is TGTGCCAGCAGCTTAGTCGCGGGAGCCCTCCAAGAGACCCAGTACTTC. It yields the protein CASSLVAGALQETQYF. Together with reference TRBV7-2 and TRBJ2-5, the CDR3 gives the full variable domain: GAGVSQSPSNKVTEKGKDVELRCDPISGHTALYWYRQSLGQGLEFLIYFQGNSAPDKSGLPSDRFSAERTGGSVSTLTIQRTQQEDSAVYLCASSLVAGALQETQYFGPGTRLLVL.

V and J are TRBV5-4 and TRBJ2-3, with 10 nucleotides matching TRBD1. The CDR3 totals 14 residues. Germline CDR1 is SGHNT and CDR2 is YYREEE (reference sequence). J was trimmed by 4 bases and V by 6 bases; bases with no gene match: 5. CDR3 region: CASTRDRGADTQYF. The CDR3 DNA reads TGTGCCAGCACTCGGGACAGGGGAGCAGATACGCAGTATTTT.

This rearrangement joins TRBV30 to TRBJ2-3, with unresolved D. V was cut by 3 bases and J by 0 bases, with 10 bases left in between. CDR1 is GTSNPN and CDR2 is SVGIG in the germline V gene (reference sequence). The CDR3 is 14 residues long. The CDR3 region has the DNA TGTGCCTGGAGAGTTCCAGGTAGCACAGATACGCAGTATTTT. As protein: CAWRVPGSTDTQYF.

The chain recombines TRBV5-3 with TRBJ1-5; 7 nucleotides match TRBD1. TRBV5-3 is classed as an ORF, of uncertain function. CDR3 length: 15 amino acids. The J segment lost 5 bases and the V segment lost 5 bases, leaving 10 bases of the junction unmatched. CDR3 region: CARSLSGGQHQPQHF. In DNA form, the CDR3 reads TGTGCCAGAAGTCTGTCAGGGGGGCAACATCAGCCCCAGCATTTT.

Regarding this clone: The identical CDR3 is also encoded by other nucleotide sequences in the sample. The chain links TRBV11-3 to TRBJ2-5, with D maybe TRBD2 (5 bases). CDR1 and CDR2 (germline): SGHNT, YENEEA. CDR3 size: 14 residues. V dropped 1 base and J dropped 2 bases, with 8 bases sitting between them. This CDR3 is CASSLGRAQETQYF. CDR3 in DNA: TGTGCCAGCAGCTTAGGGCGGGCTCAAGAGACCCAGTACTTC.

This clone was detected once. The chain has TRBV4-1 and TRBJ1-4; D unclear. Germline V gene lookup returns CDR1 MGHRA and CDR2 YSYEKL. The CDR3 extends over 18 amino acids. The germline V and J ends were trimmed by 0 bases and 7 bases, with 21 bases remaining between them. CDR3 nucleotide sequence: TGCGCCAGCAGCCAAGATGGCCTCTTACTCCATGGCAGTGAAAAACTGTTTTTT. This translates into CASSQDGLLLHGSEKLFF.

The chain carries TRBV7-9 and TRBJ1-2, with 11 bases fitting TRBD1. The CDR3 contains 12 residues. V dropped 10 bases and J dropped 7; count of bases not matched to a gene: 5. Germline V lookup: CDR1 SEHNR, CDR2 FQNEAQ (reference sequence). In DNA form, the CDR3 reads TGTGCCATCCTGGGGACAGGGGGTGGCTACACCTTC. Its translation: CAILGTGGGYTF.

V gene TRBV11-2 combines with J gene TRBJ2-7; 12 bases match TRBD1. V gave up 1 base and J gave up 5 bases; unmatched junction bases: 6. Germline loops: CDR1 SGHAT, CDR2 FQNNGV. The CDR3 consists of 16 residues. CDR3 in amino acids: CASSLGTGTGGHEQYF. CDR3 nucleotide sequence: TGTGCCAGCAGCTTAGGGACCGGGACAGGGGGCCACGAGCAGTACTTC.

V and J are TRBV5-1 and TRBJ1-1, with D possibly TRBD1 on 5 matching bases. This CDR3 is 15 amino acids long. The V end lost 4 bases, the J end lost 4 bases, and 17 bases lay between the germline ends. Germline CDR1 and CDR2: SGHRS and YFSETQ. The CDR3 region has the DNA TGCGCCAGCAGCCCGGCCGTCGGGGGAGGCACTGAAGCTTTCTTT. Its protein is CASSPAVGGGTEAFF.